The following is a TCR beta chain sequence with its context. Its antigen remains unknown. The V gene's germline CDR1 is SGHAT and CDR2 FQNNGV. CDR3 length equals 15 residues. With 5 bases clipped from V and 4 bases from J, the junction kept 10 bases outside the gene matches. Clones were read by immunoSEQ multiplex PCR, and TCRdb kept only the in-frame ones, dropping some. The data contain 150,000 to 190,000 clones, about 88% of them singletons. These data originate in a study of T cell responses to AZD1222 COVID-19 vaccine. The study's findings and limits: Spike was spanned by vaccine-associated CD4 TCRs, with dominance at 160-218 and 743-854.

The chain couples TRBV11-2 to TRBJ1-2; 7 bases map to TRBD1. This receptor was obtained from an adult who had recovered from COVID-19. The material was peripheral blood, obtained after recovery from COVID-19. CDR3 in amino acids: CASSTRQGMAYGYTF. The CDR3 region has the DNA TGTGCCAGCAGCACAAGACAGGGAATGGCCTATGGCTACACCTTC.